The T cell receptor beta chain described here comes from a study of T-cell memory formation after mild COVID-19. Overall study findings and caveats: Clones that shrank (day 15 to 85) were balanced CD4/CD8, whereas later expanders leaned CD4+. Pre-infection memory harbored some responding clones, suggesting cross-reactive memory joined.

A note on this clonotype: Its specificity is unknown.

V was shortened by 5 bases and J by 4 bases, with 14 bases between the two germline ends. The CDR3 extends over 14 amino acids. Per the germline V gene, CDR1 is MNHEY and CDR2 is SVGAGI. TCRdb redid the calling of the 5' RACE reads with MiXCR, one entry per CDR3 protein. The data contain 90,000 to 120,000 distinct CDR3 sequences, 18% of them singletons. The chain links TRBV6-5 to TRBJ1-2; D might be TRBD1 (5 bases). Sequences were obtained from PBMCs or a T cell subset sorted from them (not recorded which). This TCR came from a man younger than 35 who had mild COVID-19 (a few samples of this study predate the infection). Cell type and time point are not known. The CDR3: CASSDLGGAYGYTF. The CDR3 nucleotides read TGTGCCAGCAGTGACCTGGGGGGAGCCTATGGCTACACCTTC.